The 3 T cell receptor beta chains given below trace back to one sample, sequenced in a study of identical twins. Via MiXCR, TCRdb re-called the 5' RACE reads, giving one row per CDR3 protein. The table includes some 570,000 distinct CDR3 sequences, approximately 20% detected once. Another study also made use of these data, one on yellow fever vaccine responses in identical twins.

The sequencing input was CD4+ T cells sorted from blood. These receptors all stem from a young woman in good health.

This clonotype was seen a few times. The rearrangement links TRBV2 to TRBJ2-1, with 8 bases aligning to TRBD1. Trimming took 6 bases from V and 7 from J; bases not matched to a gene: 14. Germline V gene lookup returns CDR1 SNHLY and CDR2 FYNNEI. The CDR3 contains 16 residues. The CDR3 DNA sequence: TGTGCCAGCAGGTTGGATGCCGGGACAGGTAGTAATGAGCAGTTCTTC. Translating gives CASRLDAGTGSNEQFF.

This clonotype was found a few times. V and J are TRBV5-1 and TRBJ1-1; no definite D call. V was pared by 4 bases and J by 0 bases, with 7 bases between. CDR3 length equals 13 residues. Germline V gene lookup returns CDR1 SGHRS and CDR2 YFSETQ. The DNA of the CDR3 is TGCGCCAGCAGCGCGGTAGTGAACACTGAAGCTTTCTTT. Protein product: CASSAVVNTEAFF.

The chain combines TRBV12-3 or TRBV12-4 with TRBJ2-5, with 11 bases matching TRBD2. The V and J ends lost 1 base and 4 bases, in that order; junction bases with no gene match: 8. There are 17 residues in the CDR3. In DNA form, the CDR3 reads TGTGCCAGCAGTTTAGGGACTAGCGGGTCCCTCGGAGAGACCCAGTACTTC. It encodes CASSLGTSGSLGETQYF.